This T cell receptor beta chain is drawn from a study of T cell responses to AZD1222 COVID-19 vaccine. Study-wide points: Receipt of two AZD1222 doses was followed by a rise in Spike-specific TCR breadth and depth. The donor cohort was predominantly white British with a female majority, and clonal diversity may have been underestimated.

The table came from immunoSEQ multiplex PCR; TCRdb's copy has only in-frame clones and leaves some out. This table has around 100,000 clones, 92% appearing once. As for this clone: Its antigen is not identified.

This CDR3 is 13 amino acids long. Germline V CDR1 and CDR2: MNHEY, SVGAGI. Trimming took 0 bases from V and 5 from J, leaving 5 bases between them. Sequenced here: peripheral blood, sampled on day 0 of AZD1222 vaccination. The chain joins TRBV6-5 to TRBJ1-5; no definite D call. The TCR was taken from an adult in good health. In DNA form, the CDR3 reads TGTGCCAGCAGTTACTCGAGCGATCAGCCCCAGCATTTT. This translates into CASSYSSDQPQHF.